This passage covers 14 T cell receptor beta chains from one sample sequenced in a study of cytomegalovirus exposure and HLA in healthy donors. Both 60 Vbeta primers and 13 Jbeta primers went into the PCR. Here immunoSEQ multiplex PCR was the method, and the copy in TCRdb shows in-frame clones only, minus some. The sample records 150,000 to 200,000 clones, roughly 82% being singletons. The sample comprised PBMCs. These receptors came from a woman between 45 and 60 years old in good health and CMV-seropositive.

The chain employs TRBV18 and TRBJ1-1; 7 bases agree with TRBD1. The CDR3 has 15 residues. From germline, CDR1 is KGHSH and CDR2 LQKENI. V shed 3 bases and J 6 bases; nucleotides not matched to a gene: 10. The CDR3 region has the DNA TGTGCCAGCTCACCGCCGGGACAGCTGGATTCTGAAGCTTTCTTT. Encoded protein: CASSPPGQLDSEAFF.

The chain couples TRBV30 to TRBJ1-5; maybe TRBD1 (5 bases). Germline CDR1 and CDR2: GTSNPN and SVGIG (reference sequence). This CDR3 has 18 residues. The V end was cut by 2 bases, the J end by 1 base, with 21 bases between. Here the CDR3 DNA reads TGTGCCTGGAGTCATAAGCAGGTCCGGCAGGGCAGCAATCAGCCCCAGCATTTT. Translating it yields CAWSHKQVRQGSNQPQHF.

The gene calls are TRBV6-5 and TRBJ1-1; no firm D call. This CDR3 comprises 14 residues. V lost 5 bases to trimming and J lost 5 bases, with 15 bases between them. Germline CDR1 is MNHEY and CDR2 is SVGAGI. The CDR3 spells CASSRERGSTEAFF. DNA for the CDR3: TGTGCCAGCAGTCGGGAACGGGGAAGTACTGAAGCTTTCTTT.

The chain carries TRBV9 and TRBJ1-5, with 9 bases matching TRBD1. Per the germline V gene, CDR1 is SGDLS and CDR2 is YYNGEE. Trimming cost V 4 bases and J 0 bases; bases outside gene matches: 2. The CDR3 has 15 amino acids. For the CDR3, the DNA is TGTGCCAGCAGCTTGACAGGGGGTAGCAATCAGCCCCAGCATTTT. Translation: CASSLTGGSNQPQHF.

In this sample, this clone turned up a few times. The chain recombines TRBV10-2 with TRBJ1-6, with D unresolved. The CDR3 consists of 13 residues. Germline-derived CDR1 and CDR2 are WSHSY and SAAADI. Between the trimmed V and J ends, which lost 2 bases and 9 bases, there was a span of 8 bases. The CDR3 sequence is CASSETAGSPLHF. In nucleotides, the CDR3 is TGCGCCAGCAGTGAGACTGCTGGTTCACCCCTCCACTTT.

V is TRBV18 and J is TRBJ1-1; D is possibly TRBD1 (6 bases). Per the germline V gene, CDR1 is KGHSH and CDR2 is LQKENI. This CDR3 comprises 12 residues. Trimming removed 3 bases at V and 11 bases at J, with 13 bases between. The CDR3 is CASSPSQGGAFF. The CDR3 bases are TGTGCCAGCTCACCCTCACAGGGAGGGGCTTTCTTT.

This chain connects TRBV6-1 to TRBJ2-7; 11 bases line up with TRBD1. With 3 bases clipped from V and 2 bases from J, the junction kept 3 bases outside the gene matches. Germline V lookup: CDR1 MNHNS, CDR2 SASEGT. The length of the CDR3 is 15 residues. In DNA, the CDR3 is TGTGCCAGCAGTGACCGGACAGGGGGCACCTACGAGCAGTACTTC. Encoded protein: CASSDRTGGTYEQYF.

This clone occurred once. The chain employs TRBV30 and TRBJ2-5; no clear D. Trimming cost V 2 bases and J 5 bases, with 12 bases left between them. This CDR3 contains 13 residues. Germline-derived CDR1 and CDR2 are GTSNPN and SVGIG (reference sequence). CDR3 loop: CAWSRWVEETQYF. The CDR3 coding sequence is TGTGCCTGGAGTCGTTGGGTGGAGGAGACCCAGTACTTC.

This sequence joins TRBV7-3 and TRBJ2-3; TRBD2 is a possible D gene (5 bases). CDR1 and CDR2 (germline): SGHTA, FQGTGA. With 2 bases removed from V and 1 base from J, the gap between germline ends came to 10 bases. The CDR3 is 15 amino acids. CDR3 protein: CASSLDGVGTDTQYF. The CDR3 DNA sequence: TGTGCCAGCAGCTTAGACGGGGTGGGCACAGATACGCAGTATTTT.

The chain uses TRBV29-1 and TRBJ2-7; maybe TRBD2 (6 bases). Trimming shortened V by 6 bases and J by 6 bases, and 18 bases separated the two germline ends. The CDR3 totals 13 residues. Germline CDR1 SQVTM, CDR2 ANQGSEA. DNA for the CDR3: TGCAGCGTCGGACGGCGGGGCGCCTCCGAGCAGTACTTC. It yields the protein CSVGRRGASEQYF.

The sample holds a few counts of this clone. The chain couples TRBV11-3 to TRBJ2-7, with a possible D match to TRBD1 (5 bases). Trimming took off 5 bases at V and 6 bases at J, with 14 bases between the two ends. Germline V gene lookup returns CDR1 SGHNT and CDR2 YENEEA. This CDR3 has 13 residues. CDR3 loop: CASSLSPGFEQYF. The DNA of the CDR3 is TGTGCCAGCAGCCTATCGCCAGGGTTCGAGCAGTACTTC. The variable domain in full, with the rest retrieved from reference TRBV11-3 and TRBJ2-7, is EAGVVQSPRYKIIEKKQPVAFWCNPISGHNTLYWYLQNLGQGPELLIRYENEEAVDDSQLPKDRFSAERLKGVDSTLKIQPAELGDSAVYLCASSLSPGFEQYFGPGTRLTVT.

Only a few counts were recorded for this clone. The CDR3 loop is CASRLQGASYNEQFF. CDR3 nucleotide sequence: TGTGCCAGCAGACTACAGGGGGCCTCCTACAATGAGCAGTTCTTC. The rearrangement uses TRBV11-1 and TRBJ2-1, with 9 bases matching TRBD1. This CDR3 has 15 residues. The trim removed 6 bases at V and 0 bases at J, leaving 3 bases unmatched. The germline V gene has CDR1 SGHAT and CDR2 FQDESV (reference sequence).

The chain employs TRBV5-4 and TRBJ1-1, with D perhaps TRBD1 (5 bases). This CDR3 has 16 amino acids. From germline, CDR1 is SGHNT and CDR2 YYREEE (reference sequence). V lost 4 bases to trimming and J lost 0 bases, with 16 bases between them. The CDR3 region has the DNA TGTGCCAGCAGCGATAACATGGGGACTATGAACACTGAAGCTTTCTTT. Amino acids: CASSDNMGTMNTEAFF.

This clone was found a few times. This chain connects TRBV5-4 to TRBJ2-5; TRBD1 agrees at 11 bases. V dropped 2 bases and J dropped 4; count of bases not matched to a gene: 4. This CDR3 is 15 amino acids long. Germline CDR1 SGHNT, CDR2 YYREEE (reference sequence). CDR3 bases: TGTGCCAGCAGCTTTCCGGGACAGGGGGGAGAGACCCAGTACTTC. This encodes CASSFPGQGGETQYF. The full variable domain, completed using reference TRBV5-4 and TRBJ2-5, is ETGVTQSPTHLIKTRGQQVTLRCSSQSGHNTVSWYQQALGQGPQFIFQYYREEENGRGNFPPRFSGLQFPNYSSELNVNALELDDSALYLCASSFPGQGGETQYFGPGTRLLVL.